This T cell receptor (beta chain) is from a study of blood T cells in healthy people across ages. Ranging in age from about 6 to 100, the donors were healthy Caucasian individuals from Russia. The CDR3 is 16 residues long. In germline, CDR1 is MNHEY, CDR2 SMNVEV (reference sequence). The V end was cut by 5 bases, the J end by 6 bases, with 23 bases between. A second PCR of about 7 to 11 cycles used a sample-barcoded 5' primer and a J-beta primer mix. One entry per CDR3 protein results from TCRdb running MiXCR on the 5' RACE reads. The sample holds about 1.4 million distinct CDR3 sequences, around 55% seen once. In regard to this clonotype: Its antigen remains unknown.

Study-wide points: Diversity estimates drawn from one million T cells were deemed underestimates.

What was sequenced was blood. The chain carries TRBV27 and TRBJ2-7; D ambiguous. The sequence was collected from a man aged 18 to 29 in good health. The CDR3 nucleotides read TGTGCCAGCAGTCATGTTCCCGGGTCACGGCCCAGCGAGCAGTACTTC. This encodes CASSHVPGSRPSEQYF.